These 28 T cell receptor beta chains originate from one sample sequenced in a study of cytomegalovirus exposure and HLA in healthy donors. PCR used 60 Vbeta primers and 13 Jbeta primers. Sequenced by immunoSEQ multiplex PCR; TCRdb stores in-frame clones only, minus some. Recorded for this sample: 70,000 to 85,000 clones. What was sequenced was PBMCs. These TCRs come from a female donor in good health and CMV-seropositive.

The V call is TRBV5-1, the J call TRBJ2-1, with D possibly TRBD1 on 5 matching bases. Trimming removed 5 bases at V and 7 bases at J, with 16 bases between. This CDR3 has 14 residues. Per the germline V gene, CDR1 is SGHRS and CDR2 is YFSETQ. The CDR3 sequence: CASRFSQGNNEQFF. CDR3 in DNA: TGCGCCAGCAGGTTCTCCCAGGGAAATAATGAGCAGTTCTTC.

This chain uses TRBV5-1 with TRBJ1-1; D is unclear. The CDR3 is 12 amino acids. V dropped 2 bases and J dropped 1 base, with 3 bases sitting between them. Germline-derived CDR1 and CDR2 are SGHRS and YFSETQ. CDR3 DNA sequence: TGCGCCAGCAGCTTCGGGAACACTGAAGCTTTCTTT. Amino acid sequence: CASSFGNTEAFF.

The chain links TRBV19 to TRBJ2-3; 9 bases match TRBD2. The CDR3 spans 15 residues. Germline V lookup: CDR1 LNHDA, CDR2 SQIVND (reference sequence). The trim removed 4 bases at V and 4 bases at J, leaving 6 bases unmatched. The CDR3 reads CASSSSSGKADTQYF. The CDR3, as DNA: TGTGCCAGTAGTAGTTCTAGCGGGAAGGCAGATACGCAGTATTTT.

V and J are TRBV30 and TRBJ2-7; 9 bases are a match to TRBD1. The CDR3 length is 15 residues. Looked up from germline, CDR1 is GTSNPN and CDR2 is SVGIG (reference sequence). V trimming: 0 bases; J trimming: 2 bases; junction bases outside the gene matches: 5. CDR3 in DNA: TGTGCCTGGAGTGTAGGGACAGGGACCACCTACGAGCAGTACTTC. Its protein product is CAWSVGTGTTYEQYF.

The CDR3 DNA follows: TGTGCCAGCAGCTTAGGGGGCAGGGGAGACACTGAAGCTTTCTTT. Protein sequence: CASSLGGRGDTEAFF. V is TRBV11-3 and J is TRBJ1-1; D may be TRBD1 (6 bases). The CDR3 extends over 15 amino acids. Germline CDR1 SGHNT, CDR2 YENEEA. Trimming removed 1 base at V and 3 bases at J, with 12 bases between.

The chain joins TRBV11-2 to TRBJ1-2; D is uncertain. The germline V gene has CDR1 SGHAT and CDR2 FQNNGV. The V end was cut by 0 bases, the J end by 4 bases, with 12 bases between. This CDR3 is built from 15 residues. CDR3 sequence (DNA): TGTGCCAGCAGCTTAGATCGCTTAACTGCCTATGGCTACACCTTC. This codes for CASSLDRLTAYGYTF.

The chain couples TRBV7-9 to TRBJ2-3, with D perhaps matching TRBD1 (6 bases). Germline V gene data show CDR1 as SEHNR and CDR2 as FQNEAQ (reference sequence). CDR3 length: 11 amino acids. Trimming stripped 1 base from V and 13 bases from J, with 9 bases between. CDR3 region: CASSLGDKEYF. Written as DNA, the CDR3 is TGTGCCAGCAGCTTAGGGGACAAGGAGTATTTT.

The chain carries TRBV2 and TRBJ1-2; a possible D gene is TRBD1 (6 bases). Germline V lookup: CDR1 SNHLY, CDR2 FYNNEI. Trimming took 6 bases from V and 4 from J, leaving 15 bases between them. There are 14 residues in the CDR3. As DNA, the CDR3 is TGTGCCAGCAGAGGGGGGGGGACGGCCTATGGCTACACCTTC. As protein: CASRGGGTAYGYTF.

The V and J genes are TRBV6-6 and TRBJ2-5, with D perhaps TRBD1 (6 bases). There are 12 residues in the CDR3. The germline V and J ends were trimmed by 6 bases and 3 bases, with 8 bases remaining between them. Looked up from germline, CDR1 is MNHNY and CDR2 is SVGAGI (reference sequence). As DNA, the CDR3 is TGTGCCAGCAGACAGGGAAAAGAGACCCAGTACTTC. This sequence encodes CASRQGKETQYF.

The CDR3 region is CASSLAPPGTRFNYGYTF. In nucleotides, the CDR3 is TGCGCCAGCAGCTTGGCCCCCCCAGGGACACGCTTTAACTATGGCTACACCTTC. The V and J genes are TRBV5-1 and TRBJ1-2, with D possibly matching TRBD1 (6 bases). Per the germline V gene, CDR1 is SGHRS and CDR2 is YFSETQ. Trimming left V 0 bases short and J 1 base short, with 19 bases between. This CDR3 comprises 18 residues. The entire variable domain, with the rest obtained from reference TRBV5-1 and TRBJ1-2, is as follows: KAGVTQTPRYLIKTRGQQVTLSCSPISGHRSVSWYQQTPGQGLQFLFEYFSETQRNKGNFPGRFSGRQFSNSRSEMNVSTLELGDSALYLCASSLAPPGTRFNYGYTFGSGTRLTVV.

DNA for the CDR3: TGTGCCAGCAGTTTAGGGGGACTAGCGGGAGGCAATGAGCAGTTCTTC. It yields the protein CASSLGGLAGGNEQFF. The chain employs TRBV28 and TRBJ2-1; 15 nucleotides match TRBD2. Germline CDR1 is MDHEN and CDR2 is SYDVKM. The V segment lost 2 bases and the J segment 6 bases; nucleotides outside the gene matches: 2. The CDR3 spans 16 residues.

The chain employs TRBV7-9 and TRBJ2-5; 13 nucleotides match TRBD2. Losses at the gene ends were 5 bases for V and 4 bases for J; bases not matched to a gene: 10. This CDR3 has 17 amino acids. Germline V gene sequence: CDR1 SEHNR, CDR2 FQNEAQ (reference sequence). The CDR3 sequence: CASSAWTSGRLRETQYF. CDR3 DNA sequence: TGTGCCAGCAGCGCTTGGACTAGCGGGAGATTGAGAGAGACCCAGTACTTC.

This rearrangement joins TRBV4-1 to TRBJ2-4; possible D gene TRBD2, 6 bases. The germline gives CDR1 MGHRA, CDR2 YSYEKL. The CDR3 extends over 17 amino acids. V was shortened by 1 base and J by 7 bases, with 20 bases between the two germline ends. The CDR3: CASSQVFRSEGRNIQYF. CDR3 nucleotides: TGCGCCAGCAGCCAAGTCTTTCGATCGGAGGGAAGGAACATTCAGTACTTC.

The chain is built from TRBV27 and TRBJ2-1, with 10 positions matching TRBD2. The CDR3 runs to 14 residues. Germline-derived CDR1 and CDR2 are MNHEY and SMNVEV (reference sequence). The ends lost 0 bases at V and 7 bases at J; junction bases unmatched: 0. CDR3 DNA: TGTGCCAGCAGTTTATCGACTAGCGGGAATGAGCAGTTCTTC. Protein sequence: CASSLSTSGNEQFF.

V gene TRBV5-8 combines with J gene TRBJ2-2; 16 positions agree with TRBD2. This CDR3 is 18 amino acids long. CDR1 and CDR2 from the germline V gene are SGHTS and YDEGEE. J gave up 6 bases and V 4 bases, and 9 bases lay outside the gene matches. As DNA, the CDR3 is TGTGCCAGCAGCGGAATGGGACTAGCGGGAGGGCCAGCCGGGGAGCTGTTTTTT. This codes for CASSGMGLAGGPAGELFF.

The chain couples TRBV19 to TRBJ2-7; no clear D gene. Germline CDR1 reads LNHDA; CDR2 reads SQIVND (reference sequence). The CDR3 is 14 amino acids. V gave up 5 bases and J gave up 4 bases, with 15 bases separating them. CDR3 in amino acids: CASSPATGRYEQYF. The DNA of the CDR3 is TGTGCCAGTAGTCCCGCGACGGGTCGGTACGAGCAGTACTTC.

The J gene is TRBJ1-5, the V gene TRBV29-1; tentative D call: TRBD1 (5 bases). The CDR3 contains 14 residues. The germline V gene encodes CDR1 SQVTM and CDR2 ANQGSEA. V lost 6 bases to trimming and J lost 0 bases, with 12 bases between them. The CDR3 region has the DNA TGCAGCGTCGTGGAGGGGAATAGCAATCAGCCCCAGCATTTT. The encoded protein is CSVVEGNSNQPQHF.

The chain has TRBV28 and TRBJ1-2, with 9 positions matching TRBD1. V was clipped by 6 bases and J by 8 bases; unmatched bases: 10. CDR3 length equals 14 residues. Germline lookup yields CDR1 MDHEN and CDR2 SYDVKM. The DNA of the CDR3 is TGTGCCAGCAGGCTACAGGGGGCGCCGGGCGGCTACACCTTC. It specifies CASRLQGAPGGYTF.

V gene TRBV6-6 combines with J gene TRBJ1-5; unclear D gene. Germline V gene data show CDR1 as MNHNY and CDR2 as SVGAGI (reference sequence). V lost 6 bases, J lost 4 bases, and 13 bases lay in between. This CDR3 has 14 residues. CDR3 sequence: CASSPDGGNQPQHF. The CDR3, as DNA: TGTGCCAGCAGCCCGGACGGAGGGAATCAGCCCCAGCATTTT.

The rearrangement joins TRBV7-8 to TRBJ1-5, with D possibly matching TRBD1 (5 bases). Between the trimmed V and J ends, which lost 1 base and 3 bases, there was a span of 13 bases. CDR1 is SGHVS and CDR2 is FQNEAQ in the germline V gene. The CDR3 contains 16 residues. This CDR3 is CASSLGRVVLNQPQHF. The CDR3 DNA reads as TGTGCCAGCAGCTTAGGCAGGGTGGTCCTCAATCAGCCCCAGCATTTT. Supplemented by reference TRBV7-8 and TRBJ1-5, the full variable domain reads GAGVSQSPRYKVAKRGQDVALRCDPISGHVSLFWYQQALGQGPEFLTYFQNEAQLDKSGLPSDRFFAERPEGSVSTLKIQRTQQEDSAVYLCASSLGRVVLNQPQHFGDGTRLSIL.

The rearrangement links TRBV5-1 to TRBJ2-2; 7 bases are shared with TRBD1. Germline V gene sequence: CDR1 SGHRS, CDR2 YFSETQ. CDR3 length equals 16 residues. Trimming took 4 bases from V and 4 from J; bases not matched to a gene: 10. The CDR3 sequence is CASSPITGVSTGELFF. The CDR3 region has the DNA TGCGCCAGCAGCCCGATTACAGGGGTCAGCACCGGGGAGCTGTTTTTT.

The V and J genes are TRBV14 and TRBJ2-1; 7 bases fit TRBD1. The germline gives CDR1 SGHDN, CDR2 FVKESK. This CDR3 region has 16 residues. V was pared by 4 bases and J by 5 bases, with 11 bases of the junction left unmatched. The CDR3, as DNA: TGTGCCAGCAGCCCGATAAAGGGGGCTACAGACAATGAGCAGTTCTTC. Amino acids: CASSPIKGATDNEQFF.

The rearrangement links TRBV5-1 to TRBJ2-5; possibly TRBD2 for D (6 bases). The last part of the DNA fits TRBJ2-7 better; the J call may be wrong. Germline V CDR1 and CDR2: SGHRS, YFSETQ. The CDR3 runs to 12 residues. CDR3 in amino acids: CASNGGVNEQYF. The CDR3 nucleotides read TGCGCCAGCAACGGGGGAGTTAACGAGCAGTACTTC.

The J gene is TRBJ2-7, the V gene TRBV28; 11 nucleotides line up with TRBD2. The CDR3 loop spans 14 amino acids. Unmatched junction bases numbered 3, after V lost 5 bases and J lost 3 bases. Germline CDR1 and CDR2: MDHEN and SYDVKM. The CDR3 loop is CASSIAGGFYEQYF. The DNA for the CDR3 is TGTGCCAGCAGTATAGCGGGAGGGTTCTACGAGCAGTACTTC.

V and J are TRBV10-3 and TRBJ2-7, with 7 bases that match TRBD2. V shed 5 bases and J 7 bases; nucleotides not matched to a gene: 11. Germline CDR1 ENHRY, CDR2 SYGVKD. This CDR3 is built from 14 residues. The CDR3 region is CAISTSAVAWEQYF. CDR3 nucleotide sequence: TGTGCCATCAGTACTAGCGCGGTCGCATGGGAGCAGTACTTC.

The CDR3 sequence is CASSLRGPYEQYF. CDR3 in DNA: TGTGCCAGCAGCTTGCGCGGGCCCTACGAGCAGTACTTC. The J gene is TRBJ2-7, the V gene TRBV5-8; perhaps TRBD2 as D (5 bases). The germline CDR1 and CDR2 sequences are SGHTS and YDEGEE. V lost 1 base and J 2 bases, leaving 7 bases between the germline ends. The CDR3 length is 13 residues.

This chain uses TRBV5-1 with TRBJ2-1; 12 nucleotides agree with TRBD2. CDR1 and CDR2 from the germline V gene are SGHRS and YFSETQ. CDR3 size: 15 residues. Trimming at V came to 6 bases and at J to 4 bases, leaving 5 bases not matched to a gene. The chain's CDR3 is CASKTSGSAYNEQFF. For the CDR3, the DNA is TGCGCCAGCAAGACTAGCGGGAGTGCATACAATGAGCAGTTCTTC.

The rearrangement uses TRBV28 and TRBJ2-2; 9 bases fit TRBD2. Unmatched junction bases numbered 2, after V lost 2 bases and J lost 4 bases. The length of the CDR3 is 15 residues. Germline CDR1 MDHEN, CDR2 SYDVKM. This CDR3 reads CASSLRLAATGELFF. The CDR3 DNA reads TGTGCCAGCAGTTTAAGACTAGCGGCCACCGGGGAGCTGTTTTTT.